This T cell receptor beta chain was sequenced for a study of blood T cell repertoires in COVID-19 (dated by TCRdb to 2020 to 2021). Turning to the overall study: Samples covering the acute and convalescent phases of COVID-19 were provided by collaborators in the United States, Italy and Spain. The prospective study material was composed of cDNA or gDNA derived from T cells, B-cell-depleted T cells, or PBMCs. Where available, HLA class I and class II types were taken from metadata supplied by the sample provider and were not determined by assay-based typing. The samples were drawn from two sources: the first 160 participants of the ongoing ImmuneRACE study, and about 1,300 subjects contributed by 6 global collaborators. The repertoires were released in a freely available public database meant as a resource for research on the immune response to SARS-CoV-2. Sample metadata almost always included a de-identified subject ID, COVID-19 status, age in years and sex. Deeply sampled blood TCRbeta repertoires from subjects exposed to, actively infected with, or recovered from COVID-19 were included in the dataset.

For this clone: The antigen this receptor binds is unknown. Base qualities are not recorded, but no much larger clone differs from it by a single base.

The collaborating institutions used their own protocols to collect whole blood in K2EDTA tubes. For TCRbeta analysis, collaborators shipped samples as frozen whole blood, isolated PBMCs, or DNA extracted from either of those sample types. The CDR3 sequence holds 17 residues, the cysteine and phenylalanine included. Only the CDR3 portion is preserved as DNA: 51 bases, with reading frame beginning at the first base. In the germline V gene, CDR1 corresponds to SGDLS and CDR2 to YYNGEE. The junction shows trimming of 4 bases on V and 4 bases on J, and the gene matches do not reach 11 bases of it. TCRbeta CDR3 regions were amplified from genomic DNA using the immunoSEQ Assay, a bias-controlled multiplex PCR. Per the original workflow: The number of nucleated cells in each sample was estimated by amplification of reference gene primers within the assay. Sequence reads were collapsed and filtered to measure the absolute abundance of every unique TCRbeta CDR3 rearrangement. For each sample, productive Simpson clonality was calculated by taking the square root of Simpson's diversity index across productive rearrangements. TCRdb mirrors the immuneACCESS table, restricted to in-frame sequences. Some clones are absent from its copies; in checked studies, under half trace to an unresolved V gene, and the reason for the others is unknown. The DNA gave D and trimming, while V, J and clone size come from that table. Across this sample there are around 230,000 clones, with roughly four fifths seen only once. The ten most abundant clones make up about an eighth of the sample.

Findings and caveats that apply to the study as a whole: How much clinical and demographic metadata was included differed by source and by participant, and the metadata was provided uncurated.

The sequencing input was peripheral blood. The receptor was derived from a woman in her sixties or seventies with active or convalescent COVID-19. This chain joins TRBV9 to TRBJ1-5; 10 middle bases align to TRBD1. The CDR3 here reads CASSPNLRDRGNQPQHF. DNA sequence: TGTGCCAGCAGCCCGAATCTGCGGGACAGGGGTAATCAGCCCCAGCATTTT.